The sequence of this T cell receptor beta chain was determined in a study of blood T cell repertoires in COVID-19. About the study: Samples taken during acute and convalescent COVID-19 were collected in the United States, Italy and Spain. Nucleic acid was either cDNA or gDNA, and it came from T cells, B-cell-depleted T cells, or PBMCs.

Trimming removed 3 bases from V and 0 bases from J; junction bases left unmatched: 11. The CDR3 covers 20 residues. Germline loops: CDR1 SGHRS, CDR2 YFSETQ. Per the original data handling: Estimated nucleated cell counts came from reference gene primer amplification. Sequencing used immunoSEQ multiplex PCR; TCRdb keeps in-frame clones, though not all of them. The V and J calls and clone size are taken from that table; D and trimming were inferred from the DNA. This table holds about 29,000 clones, 75% to 90% found once. The clonotype originates from an elderly man with acute or convalescent COVID-19. The chain joins TRBV5-1 to TRBJ2-6, with TRBD2 matching over 11 bases. The source material was peripheral blood. The CDR3 loop reads CASSWGARLAGNSGANVLTF. In DNA form, the CDR3 reads TGCGCCAGCAGCTGGGGGGCCAGACTAGCGGGGAACTCTGGGGCCAACGTCCTGACTTTC.